This entry concerns a single T cell receptor (beta chain). The antigen is unknown. The sample belongs to a study of blood T cells in healthy people across ages. Study observations and caveats: Strong correlation existed between TCR beta diversity and naive T cell percentage.

Using a J-beta primer mix together with a sample-barcoded 5' primer, a second PCR was run for about 6 to 11 cycles. MiXCR was run by TCRdb on the 5' RACE reads, yielding one entry per CDR3 protein. The sample yields about 580,000 distinct CDR3 sequences, 40% to 55% seen once. Germline assignment: CDR1 DFQATT and CDR2 SNEGSKA (reference sequence). V trimming: 6 bases; J trimming: 10 bases; junction bases outside the gene matches: 8. This CDR3 is 14 amino acids long. The receptor comes from an elderly man in good health. Sequencing was carried out using blood. This chain joins TRBV20-1 and TRBJ2-1; 14 nucleotides line up with TRBD2. CDR3 protein: CSAAGLAGEGEQFF. DNA for the CDR3: TGCAGTGCGGCGGGACTAGCGGGAGAGGGCGAGCAGTTCTTC.